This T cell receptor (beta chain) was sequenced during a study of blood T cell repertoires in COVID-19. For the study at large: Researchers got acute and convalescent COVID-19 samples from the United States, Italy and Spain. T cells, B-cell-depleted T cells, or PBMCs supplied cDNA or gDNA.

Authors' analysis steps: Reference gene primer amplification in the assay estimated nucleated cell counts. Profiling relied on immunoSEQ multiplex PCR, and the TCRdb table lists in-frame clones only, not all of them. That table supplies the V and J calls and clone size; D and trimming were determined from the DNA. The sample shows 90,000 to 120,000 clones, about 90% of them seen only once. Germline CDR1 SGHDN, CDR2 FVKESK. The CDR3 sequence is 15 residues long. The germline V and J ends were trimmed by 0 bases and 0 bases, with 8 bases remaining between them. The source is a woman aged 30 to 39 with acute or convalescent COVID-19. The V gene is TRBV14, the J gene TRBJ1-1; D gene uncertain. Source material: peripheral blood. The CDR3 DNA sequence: TGTGCCAGCAGCCAAGAGGGCCAGATGAACACTGAAGCTTTCTTT. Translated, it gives CASSQEGQMNTEAFF.